One sample yielded the 20 T cell receptor beta chains listed below, sequenced in a study of beta chain features in type 1 diabetes. As every portion of the isolated RNA was reverse transcribed, the sequencing read expressed TCRB transcripts. The table came from immunoSEQ multiplex PCR; TCRdb's copy has only in-frame clones and leaves some out. Of 450,000 to 600,000 clones detected, about 30% appear once; the ten largest clones hold around 0.065%. Sequenced sample: naive CD4+ T cells from blood. Source of these receptors: a man aged 18 to 35 in good health.

The chain recombines TRBV27 with TRBJ2-5; D may be TRBD1 (6 bases). The CDR3 is made up of 13 amino acids. Germline V gene lookup returns CDR1 MNHEY and CDR2 SMNVEV (reference sequence). V was shortened by 5 bases and J by 4 bases, with 11 bases between the two germline ends. CDR3 sequence: CASSPRGPETQYF. As DNA, the CDR3 is TGTGCCAGCAGTCCCAGGGGTCCAGAGACCCAGTACTTC.

The chain links TRBV11-3 to TRBJ2-1; the D gene is possibly TRBD2 (6 bases). The CDR3 is 15 residues long. CDR1 is SGHNT and CDR2 is YENEEA in the germline V gene. V lost 5 bases, J lost 5 bases, and 16 bases lay in between. The CDR3 nucleotides read TGTGCCAGCAGCCCGCGGACGGGAGAGGACAATGAGCAGTTCTTC. It is translated as CASSPRTGEDNEQFF.

J is TRBJ2-5 and V is TRBV4-1, with D tentatively TRBD2 (5 bases). CDR1 is MGHRA, CDR2 YSYEKL, per germline. This CDR3 has 15 amino acids. V lost 0 bases to trimming and J lost 2 bases, with 10 bases between them. Here the CDR3 reads CASSQDRLAQETQYF. The CDR3 coding sequence is TGCGCCAGCAGCCAAGATCGGCTAGCACAAGAGACCCAGTACTTC.

This chain links TRBV5-1 with TRBJ2-2; 10 nucleotides line up with TRBD2. The V and J ends lost 7 bases and 5 bases, in that order; junction bases with no gene match: 8. Germline V lookup: CDR1 SGHRS, CDR2 YFSETQ. The CDR3 extends over 15 amino acids. CDR3 protein: CASRGRLAGTGELFF. CDR3 nucleotides: TGCGCCAGCCGTGGACGACTAGCGGGTACCGGGGAGCTGTTTTTT.

In this sample, this clone turned up a few times. The chain couples TRBV14 to TRBJ1-1; possible D gene TRBD1, 5 bases. Trimming removed 3 bases from V and 1 base from J, with 18 bases in between. In germline, CDR1 is SGHDN, CDR2 FVKESK. The CDR3 has 17 amino acids. The CDR3 DNA follows: TGTGCCAGCAGCCAGGATTTGATGAGGGGCGAGAACACTGAAGCTTTCTTT. Translating it yields CASSQDLMRGENTEAFF.

This chain connects TRBV29-1 to TRBJ2-2; D not resolved. V dropped 4 bases and J dropped 0 bases, with 15 bases sitting between them. CDR3 length: 16 amino acids. Germline loops: CDR1 SQVTM, CDR2 ANQGSEA. CDR3 loop: CSVGTLGPPNTGELFF. CDR3 sequence (DNA): TGCAGCGTTGGTACCTTAGGGCCACCGAACACCGGGGAGCTGTTTTTT.

The chain employs TRBV30 and TRBJ2-1; D perhaps matches TRBD2 (7 bases). V lost 2 bases and J lost 4, with 15 bases in between. CDR1 GTSNPN and CDR2 SVGIG come from the germline V gene (reference sequence). This CDR3 contains 15 residues. The CDR3 DNA is TGTGCCTGGAGTCAGGGGCTAGCGGATTACAATGAGCAGTTCTTC. Residues: CAWSQGLADYNEQFF.

The chain has TRBV29-1 and TRBJ2-7; 7 nucleotides match TRBD1. This CDR3 is 14 amino acids long. V dropped 7 bases and J dropped 1; count of bases not matched to a gene: 10. CDR1 is SQVTM, CDR2 ANQGSEA, per germline. This CDR3 is CSAGLRQGSYEQYF. CDR3 bases: TGCAGCGCTGGATTGAGACAGGGTTCCTACGAGCAGTACTTC.

In this sample, this clone turned up a few times. This chain links TRBV29-1 with TRBJ1-1; no firm D call. V lost 8 bases and J lost 1, with 14 bases in between. The CDR3 runs 13 residues. Germline CDR1 SQVTM, CDR2 ANQGSEA. Here the CDR3 DNA reads TGCAGCTCTTACGATCCTAAGAACACTGAAGCTTTCTTT. Its translation: CSSYDPKNTEAFF.

This clone was detected ten times or more. The chain joins TRBV14 to TRBJ2-1; 7 bases line up with TRBD2. Germline V gene lookup returns CDR1 SGHDN and CDR2 FVKESK. V lost 1 base to trimming and J lost 14 bases; unmatched junction nucleotides: 5. The CDR3 sequence is 12 residues long. CDR3 sequence reads: CASSQALAVKFF. CDR3 sequence (DNA): TGTGCCAGCAGCCAAGCTCTAGCGGTAAAGTTCTTC.

This clone was seen once. Additional DNA sequences in this sample encode the identical CDR3. The chain has TRBV7-2 and TRBJ2-7; D not certain. The CDR3 is made up of 15 amino acids. Germline CDR1 and CDR2: SGHTA and FQGNSA. Trimming removed 0 bases at V and 0 bases at J, with 9 bases between. The CDR3 protein is CASSLAAGGSYEQYF. CDR3 DNA: TGTGCCAGCAGCTTAGCCGCTGGTGGCTCCTACGAGCAGTACTTC.

This chain uses TRBV18 with TRBJ2-7; 10 bases line up with TRBD2. There are 15 residues in the CDR3. Germline V gene sequence: CDR1 KGHSH, CDR2 LQKENI. The V gene end was trimmed by 5 bases and the J gene end by 7 bases; junction bases not matched to a gene: 11. DNA of the CDR3: TGTGCCAGCTCAACTTGGCTAGCGGGAGCCCGTGAGCAGTACTTC. Translation: CASSTWLAGAREQYF.

V is TRBV7-2 and J is TRBJ2-7; D is uncertain. V was clipped by 3 bases and J by 5 bases, with 23 bases between them. Looked up from germline, CDR1 is SGHTA and CDR2 is FQGNSA. There are 17 residues in the CDR3. CDR3 sequence reads: CASSFAPGSTRPHEQYF. CDR3 bases: TGTGCCAGCAGCTTCGCTCCGGGCTCCACGCGCCCCCACGAGCAGTACTTC.

This chain links TRBV28 with TRBJ1-1; a possible D gene is TRBD1 (5 bases). Germline lookup yields CDR1 MDHEN and CDR2 SYDVKM. V was trimmed by 5 bases and J by 10 bases, leaving 14 bases between them. The CDR3 runs to 12 residues. CDR3 nucleotide sequence: TGTGCCAGCAGTAATTCCAGGGATCGAGCTTTCTTT. Encoded protein: CASSNSRDRAFF. Together with reference TRBV28 and TRBJ1-1, the CDR3 gives the full variable domain: DVKVTQSSRYLVKRTGEKVFLECVQDMDHENMFWYRQDPGLGLRLIYFSYDVKMKEKGDIPEGYSVSREKKERFSLILESASTNQTSMYLCASSNSRDRAFFGQGTRLTVV.

The DNA for the CDR3 is TGTGCCAGCAGCGTTGGGGGAGGACCAGATACGCAGTATTTT. It translates to CASSVGGGPDTQYF. This chain uses TRBV9 with TRBJ2-3, with D possibly matching TRBD2 (6 bases). The germline V gene has CDR1 SGDLS and CDR2 YYNGEE. CDR3 length equals 14 residues. V dropped 2 bases and J dropped 4 bases, with 11 bases sitting between them.

This clone was seen only a few times. The chain uses TRBV28 and TRBJ2-3, with 7 bases lining up with TRBD1. In germline, CDR1 is MDHEN, CDR2 SYDVKM. V dropped 5 bases and J dropped 5; count of bases not matched to a gene: 7. CDR3 length: 14 residues. The CDR3 DNA reads TGTGCCAGCAGTCTGCGACAGGGCGTAGATACGCAGTATTTT. This encodes CASSLRQGVDTQYF.

CDR3 sequence reads: CASSLGGPSYEQYF. In DNA form, the CDR3 reads TGTGCCAGCTCGCTAGGGGGTCCCTCCTACGAGCAGTACTTC. The V gene is TRBV18, the J gene TRBJ2-7, with a possible D match to TRBD1 (6 bases). The V gene's germline CDR1 is KGHSH and CDR2 LQKENI. Trimming cost V 6 bases and J 0 bases, with 12 bases left between them. The CDR3 contains 14 residues.

The table lists this clone with a few counts. The chain carries TRBV7-2 and TRBJ2-7, with 10 bases fitting TRBD2. From germline, CDR1 is SGHTA and CDR2 FQGNSA. With V trimmed by 1 base and J by 3 bases, 3 bases remained unmatched. The CDR3 has 15 residues. In DNA, the CDR3 is TGTGCCAGCAGCTTAGTAGCGGGAGGTTTCTACGAGCAGTACTTC. Amino acid sequence: CASSLVAGGFYEQYF.

The chain is built from TRBV7-9 and TRBJ2-1, with a possible D match to TRBD2 (5 bases). Trimming removed 5 bases from V and 6 bases from J, with 11 bases in between. Germline loops: CDR1 SEHNR, CDR2 FQNEAQ (reference sequence). The CDR3 contains 13 residues. DNA of the CDR3: TGTGCCAGCAGCCTTGAGGGTCGCAATGAGCAGTTCTTC. This codes for CASSLEGRNEQFF.

The sample holds a few counts of this clone. Different DNA sequences within this sample yield the same CDR3. V gene TRBV5-6 combines with J gene TRBJ1-1, with D uncertain. The CDR3 contains 12 residues. Per the germline V gene, CDR1 is SGHDT and CDR2 is YYEEEE. Trimming took off 0 bases at V and 1 base at J, with 1 base between the two ends. CDR3 sequence: CASSLANTEAFF. DNA for the CDR3: TGTGCCAGCAGCTTGGCGAACACTGAAGCTTTCTTT.